The 3 T cell receptor beta chains listed next were all sequenced from one sample in a study of neurological immune-mediated disorders. TCRdb processed the 5' RACE reads anew with MiXCR; each CDR3 protein has one entry. The table lists roughly 100,000 distinct CDR3 sequences, 11% of them singletons. Time point denoted: longitudinal time-point 3. The sequenced sample was PBMCs. The receptor set was obtained from a female donor with HTLV-1-associated myelopathy (HAM/TSP).

This clonotype was recorded at least ten times. The gene calls are TRBV5-6 and TRBJ2-1; 8 bases agree with TRBD1. Germline assignment: CDR1 SGHDT and CDR2 YYEEEE. This CDR3 is 16 amino acids long. V was clipped by 0 bases and J by 3 bases; unmatched bases: 5. CDR3: CASSLDQGANYNEQFF. CDR3 sequence (DNA): TGTGCCAGCAGCTTGGACCAGGGGGCAAACTACAATGAGCAGTTCTTC.

This clonotype was seen at least ten times. The genes are TRBV12-3 or TRBV12-4 and TRBJ2-3, with 10 nucleotides matching TRBD1. The CDR3 consists of 14 residues. V trimming: 10 bases; J trimming: 2 bases; junction bases outside the gene matches: 6. CDR3 in amino acids: CATRDRGLTDTQYF. CDR3 coding DNA: TGTGCCACCCGGGACAGGGGACTCACAGATACGCAGTATTTT.

This clonotype appeared many times. J is TRBJ1-5 and V is TRBV5-1, with D possibly matching TRBD1 (5 bases). This CDR3 comprises 15 residues. Per the germline V gene, CDR1 is SGHRS and CDR2 is YFSETQ. Trimming cost V 4 bases and J 0 bases, with 11 bases left between them. CDR3 sequence (DNA): TGCGCCAGCAGCCCCGGGACCTATAGCAATCAGCCCCAGCATTTT. This gives the protein CASSPGTYSNQPQHF.